Below are 27 T cell receptor beta chains sequenced from a single sample in a study of blood T cell repertoires in COVID-19. Data came from immunoSEQ multiplex PCR; TCRdb stores just in-frame clones and leaves some out. The top ten clones hold about 5.3% of a sample with around 85,000 clones, 87% of them seen once. The sequenced material came from peripheral blood. The receptors come from a man in his 60s with acute or convalescent COVID-19.

This chain connects TRBV2 to TRBJ2-2, with unresolved D. V was pared by 7 bases and J by 4 bases, with 13 bases between. The CDR3 contains 14 residues. The germline V gene encodes CDR1 SNHLY and CDR2 FYNNEI. This CDR3 is CASTRTGFTGELFF. DNA of the CDR3: TGTGCCAGCACCCGAACCGGGTTCACCGGGGAGCTGTTTTTT.

V and J are TRBV19 and TRBJ2-3; D uncertain. Looked up from germline, CDR1 is LNHDA and CDR2 is SQIVND (reference sequence). This CDR3 is built from 15 residues. V lost 1 base, J lost 3 bases, and 11 bases lay in between. The CDR3 loop is CASSIGVSSTDTQYF. The CDR3 bases are TGTGCCAGTAGTATAGGAGTTAGTTCGACAGATACGCAGTATTTT.

This chain's CDR3 is CASSPLGPDYGYTF. CDR3 in DNA: TGTGCCAGCTCCCCCTTGGGGCCCGACTATGGCTACACCTTC. V gene TRBV18 combines with J gene TRBJ1-2; perhaps TRBD1 as D (5 bases). Trimming cost V 6 bases and J 3 bases, with 14 bases left between them. There are 14 residues in the CDR3. The germline gives CDR1 KGHSH, CDR2 LQKENI.

This rearrangement joins TRBV5-1 to TRBJ2-1; the D gene is possibly TRBD2 (6 bases). The CDR3 has 14 amino acids. The V end lost 0 bases, the J end lost 5 bases, and 9 bases lay between the germline ends. Germline V gene lookup returns CDR1 SGHRS and CDR2 YFSETQ. The CDR3 nucleotides are TGCGCCAGCAGCTTGGCGCGCGGGGACAATGAGCAGTTCTTC. Translated, it gives CASSLARGDNEQFF.

V is TRBV27 and J is TRBJ1-1; 7 bases align to TRBD1. The junction had 5 bases not matched to a gene; V was cut back by 6 bases and J by 4 bases. The CDR3 totals 13 residues. Germline values: CDR1 MNHEY, CDR2 SMNVEV (reference sequence). The CDR3 reads CASRQGYRTEAFF. CDR3 coding DNA: TGTGCCAGCAGACAGGGGTATCGCACTGAAGCTTTCTTT.

In this sample, this clone turned up once. This chain joins TRBV18 and TRBJ2-5, with D possibly matching TRBD2 (5 bases). This CDR3 comprises 13 residues. Looked up from germline, CDR1 is KGHSH and CDR2 is LQKENI. V gave up 5 bases and J gave up 5 bases, with 12 bases separating them. CDR3 nucleotide sequence: TGTGCCAGCTCATCGGGGTTGAGGGAGACCCAGTACTTC. Amino acids: CASSSGLRETQYF.

The J gene is TRBJ2-7, the V gene TRBV6-5, with TRBD1 matching over 11 bases. The V gene's germline CDR1 is MNHEY and CDR2 SVGAGI. The J segment lost 3 bases and the V segment lost 0 bases, leaving 1 base of the junction unmatched. This CDR3 is 15 amino acids long. The CDR3 loop is CASSYSGTGGYEQYF. The CDR3 DNA is TGTGCCAGCAGTTACTCCGGGACAGGGGGCTACGAGCAGTACTTC.

The J gene is TRBJ2-3, the V gene TRBV9; D remains ambiguous. CDR1 is SGDLS, CDR2 YYNGEE, per germline. Between the trimmed V and J ends, which lost 0 bases and 4 bases, there was a span of 12 bases. The CDR3 consists of 15 residues. The CDR3 is CASSVVASLADTQYF. The DNA of the CDR3 is TGTGCCAGCAGCGTAGTAGCTAGTTTAGCAGATACGCAGTATTTT. Looking up the rest from reference TRBV9 and TRBJ2-3 gives the full variable domain: DSGVTQTPKHLITATGQRVTLRCSPRSGDLSVYWYQQSLDQGLQFLIQYYNGEERAKGNILERFSAQQFPDLHSELNLSSLELGDSALYFCASSVVASLADTQYFGPGTRLTVL.

V is TRBV9 and J is TRBJ2-3; TRBD2 aligns across 10 bases. This CDR3 spans 15 amino acids. Germline CDR1 and CDR2: SGDLS and YYNGEE. Losses at the gene ends were 4 bases for V and 3 bases for J; bases not matched to a gene: 5. This chain's CDR3 is CASSRAGGQTDTQYF. The CDR3 coding sequence is TGTGCCAGCAGCCGAGCGGGGGGGCAGACAGATACGCAGTATTTT.

The chain is built from TRBV10-3 and TRBJ1-1; perhaps TRBD1 as D (6 bases). This CDR3 is built from 15 residues. Germline loops: CDR1 ENHRY, CDR2 SYGVKD. The V gene lost 3 bases and the J gene lost 5 bases, with 16 bases spanning the gap. The CDR3: CAISEGAGVVTEAFF. DNA for the CDR3: TGTGCCATCAGTGAAGGGGCAGGGGTTGTTACTGAAGCTTTCTTT.

The chain is built from TRBV19 and TRBJ1-1; 9 nucleotides align to TRBD1. The CDR3 contains 12 residues. The germline V gene encodes CDR1 LNHDA and CDR2 SQIVND (reference sequence). Losses at the gene ends were 6 bases for V and 5 bases for J; bases not matched to a gene: 1. CDR3 amino acids: CASRDRGTEAFF. In DNA form, the CDR3 reads TGTGCCAGTAGAGACAGGGGGACTGAAGCTTTCTTT.

This chain links TRBV27 with TRBJ1-5; 8 nucleotides line up with TRBD1. V trimming: 5 bases; J trimming: 2 bases; junction bases outside the gene matches: 5. CDR3 length equals 15 residues. The V gene's germline CDR1 is MNHEY and CDR2 SMNVEV (reference sequence). CDR3 region: CASSPGTGGNQPQHF. In DNA, the CDR3 is TGTGCCAGCAGTCCCGGGACAGGCGGCAATCAGCCCCAGCATTTT.

This chain links TRBV3-1 (or the pseudogene TRBV3-2) with TRBJ2-7; 9 bases map to TRBD1. Germline V gene lookup returns CDR1 LGHDT and CDR2 YNNKEL (reference sequence). The trim removed 1 base at V and 3 bases at J, leaving 7 bases unmatched. This CDR3 has 16 residues. This chain's CDR3 is CASSQAPGQGHYEQYF. The CDR3 region has the DNA TGTGCCAGCAGCCAAGCCCCCGGACAGGGGCACTACGAGCAGTACTTC.

This CDR3 is CASRVGGPGETQYF. In DNA, the CDR3 is TGTGCCAGCAGGGTAGGGGGTCCTGGGGAGACCCAGTACTTC. The chain couples TRBV6-5 to TRBJ2-5; D may be TRBD1 (6 bases). The CDR3 spans 14 residues. CDR1 MNHEY and CDR2 SVGAGI come from the germline V gene. Trimming stripped 6 bases from V and 5 bases from J, with 16 bases between.

This chain links TRBV6-6 with TRBJ2-5, with D possibly matching TRBD1 (5 bases). Germline V gives CDR1 MNHNY, CDR2 SVGAGI (reference sequence). The germline V and J ends were trimmed by 3 bases and 4 bases, with 15 bases remaining between them. CDR3 length: 15 residues. CDR3 sequence (DNA): TGTGCCAGCAGTTATGGTGGGGCTCGTCGAGAGACCCAGTACTTC. This gives the protein CASSYGGARRETQYF.

This chain connects TRBV30 to TRBJ2-6; no reliable D call. The CDR3 length is 13 residues. V was trimmed by 1 base and J by 5 bases, leaving 6 bases between them. The germline V gene encodes CDR1 GTSNPN and CDR2 SVGIG (reference sequence). CDR3 sequence (DNA): TGTGCCTGGAGTGGGGCAAGGGCCAACGTCCTGACTTTC. Protein: CAWSGARANVLTF.

This chain uses TRBV7-2 with TRBJ1-1; 8 bases match TRBD1. Per the germline V gene, CDR1 is SGHTA and CDR2 is FQGNSA. The CDR3 runs to 17 residues. V was clipped by 4 bases and J by 4 bases; unmatched bases: 14. The CDR3 loop is CASSSRILGQGATEAFF. CDR3 DNA: TGTGCCAGCAGCTCACGGATACTCGGACAGGGAGCCACTGAAGCTTTCTTT. The full variable domain, completed using reference TRBV7-2 and TRBJ1-1, is GAGVSQSPSNKVTEKGKDVELRCDPISGHTALYWYRQSLGQGLEFLIYFQGNSAPDKSGLPSDRFSAERTGGSVSTLTIQRTQQEDSAVYLCASSSRILGQGATEAFFGQGTRLTVV.

The rearrangement links TRBV7-9 to TRBJ2-3; TRBD1 agrees at 9 bases. V gave up 8 bases and J gave up 4 bases; unmatched junction bases: 10. The CDR3 spans 15 residues. Germline values: CDR1 SEHNR, CDR2 FQNEAQ (reference sequence). The DNA for the CDR3 is TGTGCCAGCTCACCCGGGACAGGGTGGGCAGATACGCAGTATTTT. This sequence encodes CASSPGTGWADTQYF.

This clone appeared a few times. The CDR3 loop reads CASSTSGTGGHEQYF. DNA for the CDR3: TGTGCCAGCAGCACCTCCGGGACAGGTGGCCACGAGCAGTACTTC. This rearrangement joins TRBV7-3 to TRBJ2-7, with TRBD1 matching over 8 bases. The germline CDR1 and CDR2 sequences are SGHTA and FQGTGA. This CDR3 comprises 15 residues. With V trimmed by 5 bases and J by 5 bases, 11 bases remained unmatched.

This clone was counted a few times. DNA for the CDR3: TGTGCCAGCAGTTTATATAGGGGGAATGGCTACACCTTC. Its translation is CASSLYRGNGYTF. This chain connects TRBV27 to TRBJ1-2; perhaps TRBD1 as D (6 bases). Trimming stripped 1 base from V and 6 bases from J, with 9 bases between. CDR1 MNHEY and CDR2 SMNVEV come from the germline V gene (reference sequence). This CDR3 contains 13 residues.

In DNA form, the CDR3 reads TGTGCCAGCAGCTCGACCGGACAGGGTCGGACCGGTGAGCAGTTCTTC. Protein product: CASSSTGQGRTGEQFF. V gene TRBV13 combines with J gene TRBJ2-1; 8 nucleotides align to TRBD1. Germline CDR1 PRHDT, CDR2 FYEKMQ (reference sequence). Trimming removed 4 bases from V and 9 bases from J; junction bases left unmatched: 14. The CDR3 length is 16 residues.

The CDR3 DNA sequence: TGTGCCAGTGGCCCTAGCGGTTCTGAGCAGTTCTTC. Translating gives CASGPSGSEQFF. The chain has TRBV19 and TRBJ2-1, with 7 nucleotides matching TRBD2. The V and J ends lost 8 bases and 9 bases, in that order; junction bases with no gene match: 7. The CDR3 loop spans 12 amino acids. Germline CDR1 LNHDA, CDR2 SQIVND (reference sequence).

This clone appeared a single time. The chain employs TRBV13 and TRBJ1-2; 8 bases are a match to TRBD1. The CDR3 has 17 residues. V was pared by 5 bases and J by 4 bases, with 15 bases of the junction left unmatched. CDR1 is PRHDT and CDR2 is FYEKMQ in the germline V gene (reference sequence). DNA for the CDR3: TGTGCCAGCAGCCCATCCGGGACAGGTGGAGAAGGCTATGGCTACACCTTC. The encoded protein is CASSPSGTGGEGYGYTF.

V usage is TRBV5-1 and J usage is TRBJ1-1; 8 bases fit TRBD1. In germline, CDR1 is SGHRS, CDR2 YFSETQ. V lost 0 bases and J lost 4; bases outside the gene matches: 5. The CDR3 runs 15 residues. CDR3 DNA: TGCGCCAGCAGCTTGGCGGGACAGGCGGCCACTGAAGCTTTCTTT. It translates to CASSLAGQAATEAFF.

CDR3 protein: CASSLESSGGYEQYF. The CDR3 coding sequence is TGTGCCAGCAGCTTGGAATCCAGCGGGGGCTACGAGCAGTACTTC. V is TRBV5-4 and J is TRBJ2-7, with 8 bases aligning to TRBD2. V shed 0 bases, J shed 3 bases, and the junction held 5 bases outside the gene matches. From germline, CDR1 is SGHNT and CDR2 YYREEE (reference sequence). This CDR3 is built from 15 residues. Using reference TRBV5-4 and TRBJ2-7 for the parts outside the CDR3, the full variable domain is ETGVTQSPTHLIKTRGQQVTLRCSSQSGHNTVSWYQQALGQGPQFIFQYYREEENGRGNFPPRFSGLQFPNYSSELNVNALELDDSALYLCASSLESSGGYEQYFGPGTRLTVT.

V is TRBV7-8 and J is TRBJ1-4; 9 positions match TRBD1. V shed 1 base and J 4 bases; nucleotides not matched to a gene: 4. The CDR3 has 16 amino acids. Germline V gene lookup returns CDR1 SGHVS and CDR2 FQNEAQ. CDR3 sequence reads: CASSLGDRVDNEKLFF. The CDR3 DNA reads as TGTGCCAGCAGCTTAGGGGACAGGGTAGATAATGAAAAACTGTTTTTT.

J is TRBJ2-3 and V is TRBV18; 8 positions match TRBD1. The J segment lost 3 bases and the V segment lost 4 bases, leaving 3 bases of the junction unmatched. Germline CDR1 KGHSH, CDR2 LQKENI. The CDR3 has 14 residues. This chain's CDR3 is CASSRGQGTDTQYF. The CDR3 DNA reads TGTGCCAGCTCACGAGGACAGGGAACAGATACGCAGTATTTT.